This T cell receptor beta chain was captured in a study of blood T cell repertoires in COVID-19. Study at large: Some COVID-19 samples were acute and others convalescent; all came from the United States, Italy and Spain. Sample material is recorded as cDNA or gDNA derived from T cells, B-cell-depleted T cells, or PBMCs.

Germline-derived CDR1 and CDR2 are SQVTM and ANQGSEA. The CDR3 contains 13 residues. Trimming shortened V by 6 bases and J by 1 base, and 12 bases separated the two germline ends. Source study methods: Nucleated cell counts were estimated from reference gene primer amplification. TCRdb's table, derived via immunoSEQ multiplex PCR, lists solely in-frame clones and lacks some. V and J calls and clone size are copied from that table; D and trimming were computed from the DNA. This sample has 90,000 to 130,000 clones, with roughly 87% found just once. The TCR sequence derives from a human donor in a cohort sampled during active COVID-19. Sequencing was performed on peripheral blood. This sequence joins TRBV29-1 and TRBJ1-1, with D possibly matching TRBD1 (6 bases). For the CDR3, the DNA is TGCAGCGTCCGGACAGACCCGAACACTGAAGCTTTCTTT. It yields the protein CSVRTDPNTEAFF.